This is a list of T cell receptor beta chains from one sample in a study of blood T cells in healthy people across ages. TCRdb passed the 5' RACE reads through MiXCR, listing each CDR3 protein once. This table holds hundreds of thousands of distinct CDR3 sequences, about 30% found once. The source material was blood. The receptors here all came from an elderly woman in good health. Each CDR3 is given with its conserved first and last residue. A D gene is named only where the DNA matches it firmly. Expanded clones get a size class; other rows say once, few or many, or leave the size out.

V gene: TRBV18
D gene: TRBD1
clone size: .
J gene: TRBJ1-1
CDR3 protein: CASSPPGQSSNTEAFF
CDR3 DNA: TGTGCCAGCTCACCACCGGGACAGAGTTCTAACACTGAAGCTTTCTTT

V gene: TRBV7-2
D gene: .
clone size: many
J gene: TRBJ1-2
CDR3 protein: CASRTGSIQKGYTF
CDR3 DNA: TGTGCCAGCCGGACTGGGTCAATCCAAAAAGGCTACACCTTC

V gene: TRBV7-9
D gene: .
clone size: many
J gene: TRBJ1-2
CDR3 protein: CASSLATSEPIYGYTF
CDR3 DNA: TGTGCCAGCAGCTTAGCGACCTCGGAGCCTATCTATGGCTACACCTTC

V gene: TRBV7-9
D gene: TRBD1
clone size: .
J gene: TRBJ2-7
CDR3 protein: CASSSVLHRDRVEQYF
CDR3 DNA: TGTGCCAGCAGCTCCGTATTACACCGGGACAGGGTTGAGCAGTACTTC

V gene: TRBV5-5
D gene: .
clone size: many
J gene: TRBJ2-7
CDR3 protein: CASSRLRPGSHPPYEQYF
CDR3 DNA: TGTGCCAGCAGCCGCCTACGCCCGGGTTCTCATCCCCCCTACGAGCAGTACTTC

V gene: TRBV19
D gene: .
clone size: many
J gene: TRBJ2-7
CDR3 protein: CASSIAAGGSEQYF
CDR3 DNA: TGTGCCAGTAGTATAGCCGCAGGGGGGAGCGAGCAGTACTTC

V gene: TRBV5-1
D gene: TRBD1
clone size: .
J gene: TRBJ2-4
CDR3 protein: CASSLETGPSAKNIQYF
CDR3 DNA: TGCGCCAGCAGCTTGGAGACAGGGCCGTCAGCCAAAAACATTCAGTACTTC

V gene: TRBV5-1
D gene: .
clone size: .
J gene: TRBJ1-2
CDR3 protein: CASSWGTGGGHTF
CDR3 DNA: TGCGCCAGCAGCTGGGGGACCGGTGGTGGCCACACCTTC

V gene: TRBV20-1
D gene: TRBD2
clone size: many
J gene: TRBJ2-1
CDR3 protein: CRGLAGDNEQFF
CDR3 DNA: TGCAGGGGACTAGCGGGGGACAATGAGCAGTTCTTC

V gene: TRBV7-2
D gene: TRBD1
clone size: .
J gene: TRBJ1-2
CDR3 protein: CASSSNRGLYGYTF
CDR3 DNA: TGTGCCAGCAGCTCGAACAGGGGGCTCTATGGCTACACCTTC

V gene: TRBV11-2
D gene: TRBD2
clone size: many
J gene: TRBJ2-1
CDR3 protein: CASSHGLLGTSGAKDGYEQFF
CDR3 DNA: TGTGCCAGCAGCCACGGGTTGTTGGGGACTAGCGGGGCTAAAGACGGCTATGAGCAGTTCTTC

V gene: TRBV20-1
D gene: .
clone size: many
J gene: TRBJ1-5
CDR3 protein: CSARSGINQPQHF
CDR3 DNA: TGCAGTGCTAGGTCAGGGATTAATCAGCCCCAGCATTTT

V gene: TRBV9
D gene: .
clone size: few
J gene: TRBJ2-2
CDR3 protein: CASSVDPTNTGELFF
CDR3 DNA: TGTGCCAGCAGCGTAGATCCGACGAACACCGGGGAGCTGTTTTTT

V gene: TRBV20-1
D gene: .
clone size: many
J gene: TRBJ2-5
CDR3 protein: CSATRRETQYF
CDR3 DNA: TGCAGTGCTACTCGCCGAGAGACCCAGTACTTC

V gene: TRBV5-1
D gene: .
clone size: .
J gene: TRBJ2-1
CDR3 protein: CASSLPGNEQFF
CDR3 DNA: TGCGCCAGCAGTTTGCCGGGGAATGAGCAGTTCTTC

V gene: TRBV6-5
D gene: .
clone size: .
J gene: TRBJ1-1
CDR3 protein: CASSRMLEGSNTEAFF
CDR3 DNA: TGTGCCAGCAGCCGTATGTTAGAGGGGTCCAACACTGAAGCTTTCTTT

V gene: TRBV9
D gene: .
clone size: many
J gene: TRBJ2-1
CDR3 protein: CASSVRQGSYNEQFF
CDR3 DNA: TGTGCCAGCAGCGTGCGGCAGGGCTCCTACAATGAGCAGTTCTTC

V gene: TRBV9
D gene: TRBD2
clone size: few
J gene: TRBJ2-2
CDR3 protein: CASSKSSGGANTGELFF
CDR3 DNA: TGTGCCAGCAGCAAATCTAGCGGGGGGGCCAACACCGGGGAGCTGTTTTTT

V gene: TRBV5-1
D gene: TRBD1
clone size: once
J gene: TRBJ1-1
CDR3 protein: CASSLDGQGGTEAFF
CDR3 DNA: TGCGCCAGCAGCTTGGATGGACAGGGGGGCACTGAAGCTTTCTTT

V gene: TRBV6-6
D gene: .
clone size: .
J gene: TRBJ2-2
CDR3 protein: CASSSPTYTGELFF
CDR3 DNA: TGTGCCAGCAGTTCACCCACCTACACCGGGGAGCTGTTTTTT

V gene: TRBV10-3
D gene: TRBD2
clone size: many
J gene: TRBJ2-1
CDR3 protein: CAISGGLAGGNNEQFF
CDR3 DNA: TGTGCCATCAGTGGGGGGCTAGCGGGGGGGAACAATGAGCAGTTCTTC

V gene: TRBV6-1
D gene: .
clone size: .
J gene: TRBJ2-3
CDR3 protein: CASSGGSVEDTQYF
CDR3 DNA: TGTGCCAGCAGTGGGGGTTCGGTGGAAGATACGCAGTATTTT

V gene: TRBV7-7
D gene: TRBD2
clone size: many
J gene: TRBJ2-1
CDR3 protein: CASSAGLAGGNEQFF
CDR3 DNA: TGTGCCAGCAGCGCGGGACTAGCGGGGGGCAATGAGCAGTTCTTC

V gene: TRBV5-5
D gene: TRBD1
clone size: .
J gene: TRBJ2-7
CDR3 protein: CASTETGNSYEQYF
CDR3 DNA: TGTGCCAGCACCGAGACAGGGAATTCCTACGAGCAGTACTTC

V gene: TRBV9
D gene: TRBD2
clone size: many
J gene: TRBJ2-1
CDR3 protein: CASSVTPGLAANEQFF
CDR3 DNA: TGTGCCAGCAGCGTGACTCCGGGACTAGCTGCAAATGAGCAGTTCTTC

V gene: TRBV27
D gene: TRBD1
clone size: many
J gene: TRBJ2-7
CDR3 protein: CASSPKYGTGGRDEQYF
CDR3 DNA: TGTGCCAGCAGTCCTAAATACGGGACAGGGGGAAGGGACGAGCAGTACTTC

V gene: TRBV5-1
D gene: TRBD1
clone size: few
J gene: TRBJ1-1
CDR3 protein: CASSFTGGRGAFF
CDR3 DNA: TGCGCCAGCAGCTTTACAGGGGGCCGAGGAGCTTTCTTT

V gene: TRBV2
D gene: TRBD2
clone size: .
J gene: TRBJ2-7
CDR3 protein: CASRLTSGGPRGNEQYF
CDR3 DNA: TGTGCCAGCAGGCTGACTAGCGGGGGCCCGAGGGGCAATGAGCAGTACTTC

V gene: TRBV18
D gene: .
clone size: .
J gene: TRBJ1-2
CDR3 protein: CASSPDLSGNDYGYTF
CDR3 DNA: TGTGCCAGCTCACCCGACCTGTCAGGGAACGACTATGGCTACACCTTC

V gene: TRBV5-1
D gene: .
clone size: .
J gene: TRBJ2-5
CDR3 protein: CASSLESARWEQYF
CDR3 DNA: TGCGCCAGCAGCTTGGAGTCAGCCAGGTGGGAGCAGTACTTC

V gene: TRBV7-8
D gene: TRBD2
clone size: .
J gene: TRBJ2-5
CDR3 protein: CAGTRGSPSGVFDEQYF
CDR3 DNA: TGTGCCGGCACCCGGGGCTCACCAAGCGGGGTTTTTGATGAGCAGTACTTC

V gene: TRBV5-6
D gene: .
clone size: .
J gene: TRBJ1-2
CDR3 protein: CASSLARLVNYGYTF
CDR3 DNA: TGTGCCAGCAGCTTGGCACGGCTGGTAAACTATGGCTACACCTTC

V gene: TRBV11-2
D gene: .
clone size: few
J gene: TRBJ2-4
CDR3 protein: CASSLDGRGLNIQYF
CDR3 DNA: TGTGCCAGCAGCTTAGATGGTCGGGGCTTAAACATTCAGTACTTC

V gene: TRBV20-1
D gene: .
clone size: .
J gene: TRBJ2-6
CDR3 protein: CSGGSGANVLTF
CDR3 DNA: TGCAGTGGAGGGTCTGGGGCCAACGTCCTGACTTTC

V gene: TRBV15
D gene: TRBD2
clone size: many
J gene: TRBJ2-5
CDR3 protein: CATSREWRTSGGQETQYF
CDR3 DNA: TGTGCCACCAGCAGAGAGTGGAGGACTAGCGGGGGTCAAGAGACCCAGTACTTC

V gene: TRBV6-1
D gene: .
clone size: few
J gene: TRBJ2-2
CDR3 protein: CASSGDGMVYTGELFF
CDR3 DNA: TGTGCCAGCAGTGGGGACGGGATGGTTTACACCGGGGAGCTGTTTTTT

V gene: TRBV5-1
D gene: TRBD1
clone size: .
J gene: TRBJ2-7
CDR3 protein: CASSLTPGTGSYEQYF
CDR3 DNA: TGCGCCAGCAGCTTGACTCCAGGGACAGGCTCCTACGAGCAGTACTTC

V gene: TRBV20-1
D gene: TRBD1
clone size: .
J gene: TRBJ2-7
CDR3 protein: CSAPGQSFEQYF
CDR3 DNA: TGCAGTGCCCCGGGACAGTCTTTCGAGCAGTACTTC

V gene: TRBV12-3/TRBV12-4
D gene: TRBD1
clone size: many
J gene: TRBJ1-1
CDR3 protein: CASSLGTGVGNTEAFF
CDR3 DNA: TGTGCCAGCAGTTTGGGGACAGGGGTTGGTAACACTGAAGCTTTCTTT

V gene: TRBV4-1
D gene: .
clone size: .
J gene: TRBJ2-5
CDR3 protein: CASSQTGTFQETQYF
CDR3 DNA: TGCGCCAGCAGCCAAACCGGGACATTCCAAGAGACCCAGTACTTC